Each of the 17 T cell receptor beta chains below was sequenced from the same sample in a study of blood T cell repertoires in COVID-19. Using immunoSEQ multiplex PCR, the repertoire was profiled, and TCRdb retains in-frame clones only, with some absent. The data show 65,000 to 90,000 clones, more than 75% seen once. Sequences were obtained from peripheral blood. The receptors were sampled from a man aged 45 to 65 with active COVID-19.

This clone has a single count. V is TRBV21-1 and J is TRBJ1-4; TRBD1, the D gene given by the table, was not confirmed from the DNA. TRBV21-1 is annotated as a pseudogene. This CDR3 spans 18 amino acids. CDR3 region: CASSGKVMFSRNNEKLFF. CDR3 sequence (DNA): TGTGCCAGCAGCGGAAAGGTAATGTTCTCCAGGAACAATGAAAAACTGTTTTTT.

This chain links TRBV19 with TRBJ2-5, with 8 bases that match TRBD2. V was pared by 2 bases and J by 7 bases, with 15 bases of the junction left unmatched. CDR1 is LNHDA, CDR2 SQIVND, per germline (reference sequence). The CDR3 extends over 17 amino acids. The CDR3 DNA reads TGTGCCAGTAGTATAACTGGTCAGACGGGGGGGCAGCGGACCCAGTACTTC. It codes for CASSITGQTGGQRTQYF.

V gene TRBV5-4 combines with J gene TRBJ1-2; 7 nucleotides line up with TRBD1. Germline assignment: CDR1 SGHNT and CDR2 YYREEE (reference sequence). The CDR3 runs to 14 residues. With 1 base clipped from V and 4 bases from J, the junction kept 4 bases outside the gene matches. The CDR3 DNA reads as TGTGCCAGCAGCTTGAGAGGGGGCGGCTATGGCTACACCTTC. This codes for CASSLRGGGYGYTF.

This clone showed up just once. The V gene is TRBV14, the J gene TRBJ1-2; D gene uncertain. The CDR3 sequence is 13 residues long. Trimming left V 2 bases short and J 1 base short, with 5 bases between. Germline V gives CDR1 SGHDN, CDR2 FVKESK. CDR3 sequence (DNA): TGTGCCAGCAGCCAATCAATTAACTATGGCTACACCTTC. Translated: CASSQSINYGYTF. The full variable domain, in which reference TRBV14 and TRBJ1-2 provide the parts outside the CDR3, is EAGVTQFPSHSVIEKGQTVTLRCDPISGHDNLYWYRRVMGKEIKFLLHFVKESKQDESGMPNNRFLAERTGGTYSTLKVQPAELEDSGVYFCASSQSINYGYTFGSGTRLTVV.

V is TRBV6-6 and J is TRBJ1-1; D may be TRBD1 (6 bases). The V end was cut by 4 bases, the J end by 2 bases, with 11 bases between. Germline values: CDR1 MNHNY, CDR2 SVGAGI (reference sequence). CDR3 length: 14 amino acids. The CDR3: CASSSDRSNTEAFF. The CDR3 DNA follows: TGTGCCAGCAGTTCCGACAGGTCTAACACTGAAGCTTTCTTT.

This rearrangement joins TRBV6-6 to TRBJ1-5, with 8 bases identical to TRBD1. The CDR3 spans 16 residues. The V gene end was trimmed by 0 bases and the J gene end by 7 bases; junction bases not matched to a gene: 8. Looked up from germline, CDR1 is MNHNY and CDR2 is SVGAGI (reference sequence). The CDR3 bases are TGTGCCAGCAGTTACTCGGGGCAGGGGGCGAAGCAGCCCCAGCATTTT. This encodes CASSYSGQGAKQPQHF.

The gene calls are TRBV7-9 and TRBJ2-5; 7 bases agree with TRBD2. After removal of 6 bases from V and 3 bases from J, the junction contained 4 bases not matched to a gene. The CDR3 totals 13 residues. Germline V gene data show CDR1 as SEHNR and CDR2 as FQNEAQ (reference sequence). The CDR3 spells CASSSRGEETQYF. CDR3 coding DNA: TGTGCCAGCAGTTCACGGGGGGAAGAGACCCAGTACTTC.

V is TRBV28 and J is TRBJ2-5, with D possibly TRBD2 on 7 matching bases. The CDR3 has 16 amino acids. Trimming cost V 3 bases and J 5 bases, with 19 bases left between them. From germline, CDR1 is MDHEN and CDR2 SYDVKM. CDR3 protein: CASSFGSGTNAETQYF. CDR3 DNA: TGTGCCAGCAGTTTTGGGAGCGGGACAAACGCGGAGACCCAGTACTTC.

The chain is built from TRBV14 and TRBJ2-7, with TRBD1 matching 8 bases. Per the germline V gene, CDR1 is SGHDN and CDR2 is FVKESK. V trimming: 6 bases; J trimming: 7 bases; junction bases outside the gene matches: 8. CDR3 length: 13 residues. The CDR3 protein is CASRLTGVGEQYF. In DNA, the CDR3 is TGTGCCAGCAGACTGACAGGGGTTGGGGAGCAGTACTTC.

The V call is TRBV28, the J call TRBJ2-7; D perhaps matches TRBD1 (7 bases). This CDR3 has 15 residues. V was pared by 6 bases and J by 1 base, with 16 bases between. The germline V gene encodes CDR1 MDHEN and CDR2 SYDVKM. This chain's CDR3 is CASREAAGGSYEQYF. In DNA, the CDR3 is TGTGCCAGCAGAGAAGCGGCAGGGGGGTCCTACGAGCAGTACTTC.

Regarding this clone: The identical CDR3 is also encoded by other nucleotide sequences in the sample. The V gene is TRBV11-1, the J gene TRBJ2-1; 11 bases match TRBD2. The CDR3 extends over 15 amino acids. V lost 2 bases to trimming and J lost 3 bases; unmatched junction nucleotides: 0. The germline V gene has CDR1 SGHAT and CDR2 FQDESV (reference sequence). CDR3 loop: CASSLLAGGYNEQFF. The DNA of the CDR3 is TGTGCCAGCAGCTTACTAGCGGGGGGCTACAATGAGCAGTTCTTC.

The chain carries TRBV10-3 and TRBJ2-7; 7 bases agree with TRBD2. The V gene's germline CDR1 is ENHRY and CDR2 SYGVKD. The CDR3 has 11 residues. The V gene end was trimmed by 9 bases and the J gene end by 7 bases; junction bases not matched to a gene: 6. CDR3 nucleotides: TGTGCCATTGCCCGGGGGGAAGAGCAGTACTTC. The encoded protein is CAIARGEEQYF.

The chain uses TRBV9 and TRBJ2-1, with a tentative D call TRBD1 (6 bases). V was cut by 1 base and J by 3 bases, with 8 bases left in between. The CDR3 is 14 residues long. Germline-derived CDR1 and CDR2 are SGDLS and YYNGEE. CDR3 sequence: CASSVMGHYNEQFF. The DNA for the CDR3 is TGTGCCAGCAGCGTAATGGGACACTACAATGAGCAGTTCTTC.

As DNA, the CDR3 is TGTGCCAGTAGTCCGACAGGGGGCACTGAAGCTTTCTTT. It yields the protein CASSPTGGTEAFF. The chain carries TRBV19 and TRBJ1-1; TRBD1 matches at 9 bases. V shed 5 bases, J shed 4 bases, and the junction held 2 bases outside the gene matches. This CDR3 comprises 13 residues. Germline CDR1 is LNHDA and CDR2 is SQIVND (reference sequence).

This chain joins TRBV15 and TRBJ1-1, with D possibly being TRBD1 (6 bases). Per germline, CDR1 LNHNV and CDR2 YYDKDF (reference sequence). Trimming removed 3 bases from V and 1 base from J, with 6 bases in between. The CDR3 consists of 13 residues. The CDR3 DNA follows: TGTGCCACCAGCAGCAGGGGGAACACTGAAGCTTTCTTT. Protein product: CATSSRGNTEAFF.

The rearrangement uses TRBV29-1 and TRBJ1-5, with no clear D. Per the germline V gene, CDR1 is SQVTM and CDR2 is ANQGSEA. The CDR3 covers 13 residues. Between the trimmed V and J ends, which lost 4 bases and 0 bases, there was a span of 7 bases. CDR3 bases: TGCAGCGTTGCGGGGAATAGCAATCAGCCCCAGCATTTT. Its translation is CSVAGNSNQPQHF.

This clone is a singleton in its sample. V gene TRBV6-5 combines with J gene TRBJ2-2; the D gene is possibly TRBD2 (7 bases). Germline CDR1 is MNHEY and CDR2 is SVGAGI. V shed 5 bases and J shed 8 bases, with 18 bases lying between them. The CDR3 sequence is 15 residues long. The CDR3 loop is CASSPSGGGGGELFF. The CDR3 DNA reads TGTGCCAGCAGTCCCTCTGGAGGGGGAGGGGGGGAGCTGTTTTTT.